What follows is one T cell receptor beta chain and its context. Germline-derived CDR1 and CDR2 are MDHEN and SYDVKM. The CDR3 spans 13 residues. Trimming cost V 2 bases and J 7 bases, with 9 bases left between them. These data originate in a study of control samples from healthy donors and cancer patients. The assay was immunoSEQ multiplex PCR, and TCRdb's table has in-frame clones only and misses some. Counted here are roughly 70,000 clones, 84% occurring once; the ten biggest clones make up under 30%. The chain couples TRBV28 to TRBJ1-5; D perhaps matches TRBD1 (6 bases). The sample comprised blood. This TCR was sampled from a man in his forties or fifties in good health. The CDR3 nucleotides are TGTGCCAGCAGTTTACTGGGGGGCCAGCCCCAGCATTTT. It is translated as CASSLLGGQPQHF.